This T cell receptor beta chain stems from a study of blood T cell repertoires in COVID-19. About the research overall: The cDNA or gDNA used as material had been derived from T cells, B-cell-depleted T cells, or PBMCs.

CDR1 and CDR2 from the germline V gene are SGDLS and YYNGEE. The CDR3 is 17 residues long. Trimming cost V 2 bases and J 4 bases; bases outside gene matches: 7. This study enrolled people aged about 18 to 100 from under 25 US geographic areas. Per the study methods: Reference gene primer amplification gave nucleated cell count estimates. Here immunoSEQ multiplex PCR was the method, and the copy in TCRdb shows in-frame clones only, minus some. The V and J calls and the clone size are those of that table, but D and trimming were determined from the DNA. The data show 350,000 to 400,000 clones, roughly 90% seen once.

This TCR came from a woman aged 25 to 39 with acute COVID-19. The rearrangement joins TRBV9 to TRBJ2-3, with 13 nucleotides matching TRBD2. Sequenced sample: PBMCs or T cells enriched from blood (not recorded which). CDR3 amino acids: CASSVRLAGGVADTQYF. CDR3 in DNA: TGTGCCAGCAGCGTTAGACTAGCGGGGGGCGTCGCAGATACGCAGTATTTT.